The T cell receptor beta chain under discussion was sequenced for a study of cytomegalovirus exposure and HLA in healthy donors. Study background: Approximately 180 million T cells yielded more than 95 million unique TCR beta sequences, as an earlier analysis found. Findings and limits, study-wide: About 90% or about 30% of the time was how often most TCR beta V segments were productive, according to an earlier analysis.

This clone was seen a single time. Its matching antigen is unknown. PCR used 60 Vbeta primers and 13 Jbeta primers. Measured with immunoSEQ multiplex PCR; TCRdb has only the in-frame clones, and not every one. The table records over 30,000 clones, 80% to 90% of them present only once. The sequence derives from a woman aged 40 to 50 in good health and CMV-seropositive. Sequencing used PBMCs.

The CDR3 sequence: CASSPGTGVSGNTIYF. In nucleotides, the CDR3 is TGTGCCAGCAGCCCCGGGACAGGAGTCTCTGGAAACACCATATATTTT. This chain joins TRBV7-3 and TRBJ1-3; 8 bases agree with TRBD1. The CDR3 is made up of 16 amino acids. In germline, CDR1 is SGHTA, CDR2 FQGTGA. V dropped 5 bases and J dropped 0; count of bases not matched to a gene: 6.